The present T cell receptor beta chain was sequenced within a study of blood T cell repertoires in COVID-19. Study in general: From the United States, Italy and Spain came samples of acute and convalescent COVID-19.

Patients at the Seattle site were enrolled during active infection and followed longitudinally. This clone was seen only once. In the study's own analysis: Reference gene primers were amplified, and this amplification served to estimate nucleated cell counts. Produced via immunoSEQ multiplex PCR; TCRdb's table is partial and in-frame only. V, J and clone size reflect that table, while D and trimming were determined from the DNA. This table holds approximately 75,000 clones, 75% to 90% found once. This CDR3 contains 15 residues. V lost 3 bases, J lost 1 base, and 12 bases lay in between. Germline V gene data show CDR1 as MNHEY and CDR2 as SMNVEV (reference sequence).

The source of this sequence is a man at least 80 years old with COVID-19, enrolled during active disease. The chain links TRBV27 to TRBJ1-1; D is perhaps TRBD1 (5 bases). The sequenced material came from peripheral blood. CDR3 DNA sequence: TGTGCCAGCAGTTTTTCTACCCAGGGGAACACTGAAGCTTTCTTT. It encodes CASSFSTQGNTEAFF.